This passage covers 3 T cell receptor beta chains from one sample sequenced in a study of regulatory T cells in long-lasting Graves disease. Time point indicated: persistent/refractory GD, antithyroid drugs over 5 years with positive TRAb. There was RNA extracted from PBMCs, and the TCR library was made from it. CDR3 regions were amplified by Arm-PCR using iRepertoire HTBI primers to build TCR beta libraries. TCRdb independently ran MiXCR on the multiplex PCR reads; one entry per CDR3 protein. This sample has fewer than 400,000 distinct CDR3 sequences; 20% to 25% occur once, and the top ten carry around 21%. Source: peripheral blood mononuclear cells (PBMCs), taken when the disease was refractory, from a patient treated with antithyroid drugs. These receptors all stem from a female donor with Graves disease.

This clonotype was seen a handful of times. This rearrangement joins TRBV6-1 to TRBJ2-7, with TRBD1 identical over 9 bases. The CDR3 totals 15 residues. From germline, CDR1 is MNHNS and CDR2 SASEGT. With V trimmed by 5 bases and J by 1 base, 6 bases remained unmatched. This chain's CDR3 is CASSTGTGKSYEQYF. CDR3 sequence (DNA): TGTGCCAGCAGTACCGGGACAGGGAAATCCTACGAGCAGTACTTC.

This clonotype was detected a few times. This chain joins TRBV6-2 or TRBV6-3 and TRBJ2-2; 8 bases agree with TRBD1. The CDR3 consists of 16 residues. With 6 bases clipped from V and 6 bases from J, the junction kept 12 bases outside the gene matches. Germline-derived CDR1 and CDR2 are MNHEY and SVGEGT. CDR3 sequence (DNA): TGTGCCAGCAGCCCTAGACAGGGGAAAATCCCCGGGGAGCTGTTTTTT. It yields the protein CASSPRQGKIPGELFF.

The chain combines TRBV19 with TRBJ2-2; the D is unclear. This CDR3 is 13 amino acids long. Trimming left V 10 bases short and J 4 bases short, with 13 bases between. Germline assignment: CDR1 LNHDA and CDR2 SQIVND (reference sequence). The CDR3 region is CAISTSSTGELFF. In DNA, the CDR3 is TGTGCCATCTCAACAAGTTCCACCGGGGAGCTGTTTTTT.